This TCR beta chain was sequenced in a study of blood T cell repertoires in COVID-19. The wider study: Sites across the United States, Italy and Spain contributed samples from acute and convalescent COVID-19. The cDNA or gDNA used as material had been derived from T cells, B-cell-depleted T cells, or PBMCs.

The V and J ends lost 2 bases and 2 bases respectively, with 10 bases between them. This CDR3 is built from 15 residues. In germline, CDR1 is SGHTS, CDR2 YDEGEE. Original handling: Reference gene primer amplification gave estimated nucleated cell counts. The repertoire was sequenced with immunoSEQ multiplex PCR; TCRdb's copy has only in-frame clones and lacks some. V and J calls and clone size are given by that table; D and trimming were obtained from the DNA. Among under 300,000 clones, approximately 79% were seen once, and the ten largest hold roughly 4.9%. This TCR derives from a woman older than 75 with active or convalescent COVID-19. V and J are TRBV5-8 and TRBJ2-2; a weak D match, TRBD1 (5 bases). Input material: peripheral blood. This CDR3 is CASSFDGHNTGELFF. The CDR3 nucleotides are TGTGCCAGCAGCTTTGATGGACATAACACCGGGGAGCTGTTTTTT.